These 25 T cell receptor beta chains originate from one sample sequenced in a study of control samples from healthy donors and cancer patients. Clones were read by immunoSEQ multiplex PCR, and TCRdb kept only the in-frame ones, dropping some. This table holds some 180,000 clones. Sequences were obtained from blood. All receptors derive from a woman in her 30s in good health.

The rearrangement uses TRBV2 and TRBJ1-1; TRBD1 aligns across 8 bases. V trimming: 6 bases; J trimming: 1 base; junction bases outside the gene matches: 7. The germline CDR1 and CDR2 sequences are SNHLY and FYNNEI. CDR3 length equals 15 residues. CDR3 DNA: TGTGCCAGCAGAGATCGGACAGGGCCGAACACTGAAGCTTTCTTT. Translated: CASRDRTGPNTEAFF.

The chain combines TRBV4-2 with TRBJ2-5, with no clear D. The CDR3 is 13 residues long. V was trimmed by 0 bases and J by 5 bases, leaving 7 bases between them. CDR1 and CDR2 (germline): LGHNA, YNFKEQ. The CDR3 protein is CASSQDVEETQYF. In nucleotides, the CDR3 is TGTGCCAGCAGCCAAGATGTGGAGGAGACCCAGTACTTC.

The rearrangement joins TRBV6-1 to TRBJ1-5; D is perhaps TRBD1 (5 bases). This CDR3 region has 15 residues. The V end was cut by 1 base, the J end by 4 bases, with 11 bases between. CDR1 and CDR2 (germline): MNHNS, SASEGT. This CDR3 is CASSEVLGPNQPQHF. CDR3 sequence (DNA): TGTGCCAGCAGTGAAGTGTTGGGGCCGAATCAGCCCCAGCATTTT.

CDR3 region: CASSQGATGGAIQETQYF. CDR3 sequence (DNA): TGCGCCAGCAGCCAAGGGGCCACAGGGGGCGCTATCCAAGAGACCCAGTACTTC. The chain couples TRBV4-1 to TRBJ2-5, with TRBD1 matching over 9 bases. V lost 1 base to trimming and J lost 1 base; unmatched junction nucleotides: 10. The CDR3 runs 18 residues. The germline CDR1 and CDR2 sequences are MGHRA and YSYEKL.

The genes are TRBV7-3 and TRBJ1-1; D is possibly TRBD1 (5 bases). The germline V gene has CDR1 SGHTA and CDR2 FQGTGA. The CDR3 sequence is 16 residues long. V lost 3 bases and J 3 bases, leaving 17 bases between the germline ends. The CDR3 loop is CASSFKSQGMDTEAFF. CDR3 bases: TGTGCCAGCAGCTTTAAGTCTCAGGGTATGGACACTGAAGCTTTCTTT.

The V gene is TRBV2, the J gene TRBJ2-3, with D perhaps assigned TRBD1 or TRBD2 (5 bases each). Germline V gene sequence: CDR1 SNHLY, CDR2 FYNNEI. V was cut by 3 bases and J by 2 bases, with 24 bases left in between. The CDR3 spans 19 residues. The CDR3 DNA reads as TGTGCCAGCAGTGACGATCACGAGACCGGGACCTATTTCACAGATACGCAGTATTTT. It is translated as CASSDDHETGTYFTDTQYF.

The V call is TRBV9, the J call TRBJ1-1; 7 nucleotides match TRBD1. Germline V gene lookup returns CDR1 SGDLS and CDR2 YYNGEE. The CDR3 runs 13 residues. V shed 2 bases and J 5 bases; nucleotides not matched to a gene: 3. The CDR3 bases are TGTGCCAGCAGCGTTACAGGGGAAACTGAAGCTTTCTTT. Translation: CASSVTGETEAFF. Looking up the rest from reference TRBV9 and TRBJ1-1 gives the full variable domain: DSGVTQTPKHLITATGQRVTLRCSPRSGDLSVYWYQQSLDQGLQFLIQYYNGEERAKGNILERFSAQQFPDLHSELNLSSLELGDSALYFCASSVTGETEAFFGQGTRLTVV.

This chain joins TRBV5-1 and TRBJ2-7, with 12 nucleotides matching TRBD2. The CDR3 has 18 amino acids. The ends lost 0 bases at V and 4 bases at J; junction bases unmatched: 11. Germline CDR1 SGHRS, CDR2 YFSETQ. CDR3 region: CASSLEPSGGEVAYEQYF. The CDR3 bases are TGCGCCAGCAGCTTGGAGCCTAGCGGGGGGGAGGTAGCATACGAGCAGTACTTC.

The chain carries TRBV27 and TRBJ1-5, with 7 nucleotides matching TRBD1. Germline trimming cut 0 bases from V and 4 bases from J; bases unmatched to any gene: 9. The CDR3 loop spans 17 amino acids. Germline-derived CDR1 and CDR2 are MNHEY and SMNVEV (reference sequence). The CDR3 reads CASSLSSTGRGNQPQHF. The DNA of the CDR3 is TGTGCCAGCAGTTTATCATCGACAGGGAGGGGGAATCAGCCCCAGCATTTT.

The chain links TRBV15 to TRBJ1-6; 10 nucleotides agree with TRBD1. Germline V lookup: CDR1 LNHNV, CDR2 YYDKDF (reference sequence). The junction had 4 bases not matched to a gene; V was cut back by 0 bases and J by 8 bases. The CDR3 extends over 16 amino acids. The CDR3 DNA reads as TGTGCCACCAGCAGAGAGGACAGGGGGAGGTATTCACCCCTCCACTTT. The encoded protein is CATSREDRGRYSPLHF.

The chain has TRBV19 and TRBJ1-2; D unresolved. The V end was cut by 3 bases, the J end by 0 bases, with 8 bases between. CDR3 length: 14 residues. Germline V gene lookup returns CDR1 LNHDA and CDR2 SQIVND (reference sequence). CDR3 in amino acids: CASSIAASNYGYTF. The CDR3 DNA sequence: TGTGCCAGTAGTATCGCAGCATCTAACTATGGCTACACCTTC.

Notes on this clone: The same CDR3 can be traced to other DNA sequences in this sample. The chain joins TRBV18 to TRBJ2-7; 7 nucleotides agree with TRBD1. The CDR3 covers 15 residues. Germline assignment: CDR1 KGHSH and CDR2 LQKENI. V was clipped by 1 base and J by 1 base; unmatched bases: 4. In DNA form, the CDR3 reads TGTGCCAGCTCACCACGAGGGACAGCTTCCTACGAGCAGTACTTC. Amino acid sequence: CASSPRGTASYEQYF.

The chain combines TRBV6-5 with TRBJ1-1; tentatively, D is TRBD1 (5 bases). V lost 8 bases to trimming and J lost 0 bases, with 13 bases between them. The CDR3 spans 14 residues. Germline CDR1 reads MNHEY; CDR2 reads SVGAGI. The CDR3 sequence: CASEPQGVNTEAFF. DNA of the CDR3: TGTGCCAGCGAGCCGCAGGGCGTGAACACTGAAGCTTTCTTT.

The chain uses TRBV4-1 and TRBJ2-5, with 7 nucleotides matching TRBD1. The CDR3 length is 17 residues. Germline V gene lookup returns CDR1 MGHRA and CDR2 YSYEKL. Trimming took 5 bases from V and 4 from J; bases not matched to a gene: 16. The CDR3 here is CASSDRGTGEYRETQYF. CDR3 DNA sequence: TGCGCCAGCAGCGACCGGGGCACAGGGGAGTACCGAGAGACCCAGTACTTC.

The rearrangement joins TRBV9 to TRBJ2-2, with 7 positions matching TRBD1. There are 16 residues in the CDR3. The V gene's germline CDR1 is SGDLS and CDR2 YYNGEE. The junction had 5 bases not matched to a gene; V was cut back by 3 bases and J by 0 bases. The CDR3 DNA reads TGTGCCAGCAGCGCAGGGGGTCCTACGAACACCGGGGAGCTGTTTTTT. This encodes CASSAGGPTNTGELFF.

This rearrangement joins TRBV5-6 to TRBJ1-2, with 7 positions matching TRBD1. Germline loops: CDR1 SGHDT, CDR2 YYEEEE. The CDR3 has 15 amino acids. The junction had 9 bases not matched to a gene; V was cut back by 3 bases and J by 4 bases. The CDR3 region has the DNA TGTGCCAGCAGCTCGCTGACAGGGTCCCCCTATGGCTACACCTTC. Translating it yields CASSSLTGSPYGYTF. Full variable domain (rest looked up from reference TRBV5-6 and TRBJ1-2): DAGVTQSPTHLIKTRGQQVTLRCSPKSGHDTVSWYQQALGQGPQFIFQYYEEEERQRGNFPDRFSGHQFPNYSSELNVNALLLGDSALYLCASSSLTGSPYGYTFGSGTRLTVV.

J is TRBJ2-1 and V is TRBV7-9, with D possibly being TRBD1 (5 bases). The germline CDR1 and CDR2 sequences are SEHNR and FQNEAQ (reference sequence). V was clipped by 1 base and J by 14 bases, with 9 bases between them. This CDR3 is built from 11 residues. The CDR3 region is CASSLGGLEFF. CDR3 in DNA: TGTGCCAGCAGCTTAGGGGGCCTGGAGTTCTTC.

The rearrangement links TRBV28 to TRBJ1-5, with 8 bases matching TRBD1. The V gene's germline CDR1 is MDHEN and CDR2 SYDVKM. The CDR3 has 14 amino acids. Trimming removed 11 bases from V and 1 base from J; junction bases left unmatched: 7. The CDR3 nucleotides are TGTGCCGCAGTGGGACAGGTGAGCAATCAGCCCCAGCATTTT. It is translated as CAAVGQVSNQPQHF.

The chain employs TRBV5-4 and TRBJ1-2; 8 nucleotides agree with TRBD1. In germline, CDR1 is SGHNT, CDR2 YYREEE (reference sequence). V trimming: 3 bases; J trimming: 7 bases; junction bases outside the gene matches: 11. The CDR3 length is 15 residues. CDR3 nucleotides: TGTGCCAGCAGCTCTCCGGTCAGGGGGCCGGGTGGCTACACCTTC. Its translation is CASSSPVRGPGGYTF. The entire variable domain, with the rest obtained from reference TRBV5-4 and TRBJ1-2, is as follows: ETGVTQSPTHLIKTRGQQVTLRCSSQSGHNTVSWYQQALGQGPQFIFQYYREEENGRGNFPPRFSGLQFPNYSSELNVNALELDDSALYLCASSSPVRGPGGYTFGSGTRLTVV.

The chain employs TRBV4-3 and TRBJ2-3, with 10 bases aligning to TRBD2. The CDR3 contains 16 residues. Germline lookup yields CDR1 LGHNA and CDR2 YSLEER. V shed 0 bases and J 4 bases; nucleotides not matched to a gene: 4. The CDR3 region has the DNA TGCGCCAGCAGCCAAGACTTAGCGGGGGGTTCAGATACGCAGTATTTT. Encoded protein: CASSQDLAGGSDTQYF.

The chain carries TRBV4-1 and TRBJ2-3; 8 nucleotides line up with TRBD1. Trimming took 4 bases from V and 2 from J; bases not matched to a gene: 8. The CDR3 is 16 amino acids. Germline V gene lookup returns CDR1 MGHRA and CDR2 YSYEKL. CDR3 DNA: TGCGCCAGCAGCCCCGGACAGGGACGGAACACAGATACGCAGTATTTT. It is translated as CASSPGQGRNTDTQYF.

The DNA for the CDR3 is TGTGCCAGCAGCTCCGGGACACCGGCGTCTGGCTACACCTTC. Translated, it gives CASSSGTPASGYTF. V is TRBV7-3 and J is TRBJ1-2, with D perhaps TRBD1 (6 bases). CDR3 length: 14 residues. The V gene lost 4 bases and the J gene lost 7 bases, with 16 bases spanning the gap. CDR1 is SGHTA and CDR2 is FQGTGA in the germline V gene.

This chain connects TRBV4-1 to TRBJ1-5; unclear D gene. Germline V gene sequence: CDR1 MGHRA, CDR2 YSYEKL. The V end was cut by 3 bases, the J end by 6 bases, with 12 bases between. The length of the CDR3 is 14 residues. The DNA for the CDR3 is TGCGCCAGCAGCCACCCCCCACGGGGTCAGCCCCAGCATTTT. It yields the protein CASSHPPRGQPQHF.

The V call is TRBV5-5, the J call TRBJ2-4; 7 nucleotides agree with TRBD1. The ends lost 5 bases at V and 7 bases at J; junction bases unmatched: 6. This CDR3 spans 13 amino acids. CDR1 is SGHKS, CDR2 YYEKEE, per germline (reference sequence). As DNA, the CDR3 is TGTGCCAGCAGAAGACAGGGTGCGAACATTCAGTACTTC. This encodes CASRRQGANIQYF. Filled out from reference TRBV5-5 and TRBJ2-4, the complete variable domain reads DAGVTQSPTHLIKTRGQQVTLRCSPISGHKSVSWYQQVLGQGPQFIFQYYEKEERGRGNFPDRFSARQFPNYSSELNVNALLLGDSALYLCASRRQGANIQYFGAGTRLSVL.

This rearrangement joins TRBV27 to TRBJ2-4; D is perhaps TRBD1 or TRBD2 (5 bases each). The CDR3 length is 13 residues. The V gene's germline CDR1 is MNHEY and CDR2 SMNVEV (reference sequence). Deletions cut 3 bases from V and 6 bases from J, with 9 bases between. In DNA, the CDR3 is TGTGCCAGCAGTTTGCCCGGGACAAACATTCAGTACTTC. Translating it yields CASSLPGTNIQYF.